This TCR beta chain originates from a study of blood T cell repertoires in COVID-19 (dated by TCRdb to the early 2020s). As for the study more broadly: Samples from collaborators originated in the United States, Italy and Spain and spanned both the acute and convalescent phases of COVID-19. Deeply sampled blood TCRbeta repertoires from subjects exposed to, actively infected with, or recovered from COVID-19 were included in the dataset. A de-identified subject ID, COVID-19 status, age in years and sex were almost always included in the sample metadata. The prospective study material was composed of cDNA or gDNA derived from T cells, B-cell-depleted T cells, or PBMCs. Where HLA class I and class II types were available, the types were taken from metadata supplied by the sample provider, not from assay-based typing. The repertoires were released in a freely available public database meant as a resource for research on the immune response to SARS-CoV-2. The samples were drawn from two sources: the first 160 participants of the ongoing ImmuneRACE study, and 950 to 1,500 subjects contributed by 6 global collaborators.

A remark on this clone: This clone's antigen is unknown. No much larger clone is present one base from it, and per-base qualities are unavailable. The same CDR3 is also encoded by other DNA sequences in this sample.

Findings and caveats that apply to the study as a whole: The quantity of clinical and demographic metadata differed by source and by participant and was supplied without curation.

TCRbeta CDR3 regions were amplified from genomic DNA using the immunoSEQ Assay, a bias-controlled multiplex PCR. Under the source paper's analysis protocol: Within the assay, amplification of reference gene primers was used to estimate how many nucleated cells each sample contained. To quantify the absolute abundance of each unique TCRbeta CDR3 rearrangement, sequence reads were collapsed and filtered. For each sample, productive Simpson clonality was calculated as the square root of Simpson's diversity index over productive rearrangements. In its TCRdb copy, this immuneACCESS table keeps in-frame sequences only and misses some clones. Where compared with another copy, unresolved V genes explain less than half of these, and the others have no known cause. Clonal size and the V and J genes are those of that table, whereas D and trimming came from the DNA. This sample gives a few hundred thousand clones in total; around 80% of them show up just once. Roughly 10% of the sample lies in the top ten.

V lost 0 bases and J lost 4 bases, and the count of bases not matched to a germline gene is 0. From the cysteine through the phenylalanine, the CDR3 covers 13 amino acids. Only CDR3 DNA is held: 39 bases, read in frame from base 1. The CDR1 and CDR2 encoded by the germline V gene are SGHRS and YFSETQ. Each collaborating institution followed its own protocols to collect whole blood in K2EDTA tubes. Collaborator samples were shipped for TCRbeta analysis as frozen whole blood, isolated PBMCs, or DNA extracted from either sample type. The sequence joins TRBV5-1 to TRBJ2-5; TRBD1 aligns with 7 central bases. This clonotype was obtained from a man between 45 and 60 years old with active or convalescent COVID-19. Sequencing was carried out using peripheral blood. The CDR3 here reads CASSLGQGETQYF. The nucleotide sequence is given as TGCGCCAGCAGCTTGGGACAGGGAGAGACCCAGTACTTC.